This TCR beta chain is from a study of blood T cell repertoires in COVID-19 (dated by TCRdb to between 2020 and 2021). For the study in its entirety: Samples covering the acute and convalescent phases of COVID-19 were provided by collaborators in the United States, Italy and Spain. The material from the prospective study consisted of cDNA or gDNA derived from T cells, B-cell-depleted T cells, or PBMCs. Deeply sampled blood TCRbeta repertoires from subjects exposed to, actively infected with, or recovered from COVID-19 were included in the dataset. The repertoires were released in a freely available public database intended as a resource for research on the immune response to SARS-CoV-2. The samples were drawn from the first 160 participants of the ongoing ImmuneRACE study and from 950 to 1,500 subjects provided by 6 global collaborators. The sample metadata nearly always contained a de-identified subject ID, COVID-19 status, age in years and sex. Where HLA class I and class II types were available, the types were taken from metadata supplied by the sample provider, not from assay-based typing. Paper-wide results and their limitations: The quantity of clinical and demographic metadata differed by source and by participant and was supplied without curation.

Germline trimming amounts to 5 bases on V and 4 bases on J, with 10 as the count of junction bases outside the gene matches. Including the terminal cysteine and phenylalanine, the CDR3 comprises 16 residues. Only the CDR3 DNA is retained, 48 bases long and in frame from the first base. The CDR1 and CDR2 encoded by the germline V gene (reference sequence) are SEHNR and FQNEAQ. Participants in the prospective study were aged roughly 18 to 100 years, lived in 24 United States geographic areas, and enrolled through a virtual design. In the prospective study, participants were assigned to cohorts based on the clinical history participants reported in a screening survey and a study questionnaire. Each participant in the prospective study had whole blood, serum and a nasopharyngeal or oropharyngeal swab collected by mobile phlebotomists. Prospective study participants could optionally give additional blood draws and questionnaires over an approximately two-month period. Blood samples from the prospective study were shipped frozen or at room temperature prior to DNA extraction.

TCRbeta CDR3 regions were amplified from genomic DNA by means of the immunoSEQ Assay, a bias-controlled multiplex PCR. For the original study's pipeline: The number of nucleated cells in each sample was estimated by amplification of reference gene primers within the assay. To quantify the absolute abundance of each unique TCRbeta CDR3 rearrangement, sequence reads were collapsed and filtered. For each sample, productive Simpson clonality was calculated by taking the square root of Simpson's diversity index across productive rearrangements. This immuneACCESS table, as held by TCRdb, lists in-frame sequences with V and J called but not all clones. Of the missing ones, under half trace to an unresolved V gene in checked studies; the others have no known cause. For V, J and clone size, that table is used; D and trimming come from the DNA. The sample table shows some 200,000 clones, and about 80% are seen once. Of the sample, under 1.5% is held by the ten largest clones.

Worth noting for this clone: Its antigen remains undetermined. No qualities accompany the bases; no much larger clone lies one base away.

The rearrangement joined TRBV7-9 to TRBJ2-3, and 9 bases in between align with TRBD1. This receptor was obtained from a woman aged 40 to 49 with acute COVID-19. Sequencing used PBMCs or T cells enriched from blood (not recorded which). This receptor has the CDR3 CASSHPGQGFADTQYF. The nucleotides read TGTGCCAGCAGCCATCCGGGACAGGGTTTTGCAGATACGCAGTATTTT.